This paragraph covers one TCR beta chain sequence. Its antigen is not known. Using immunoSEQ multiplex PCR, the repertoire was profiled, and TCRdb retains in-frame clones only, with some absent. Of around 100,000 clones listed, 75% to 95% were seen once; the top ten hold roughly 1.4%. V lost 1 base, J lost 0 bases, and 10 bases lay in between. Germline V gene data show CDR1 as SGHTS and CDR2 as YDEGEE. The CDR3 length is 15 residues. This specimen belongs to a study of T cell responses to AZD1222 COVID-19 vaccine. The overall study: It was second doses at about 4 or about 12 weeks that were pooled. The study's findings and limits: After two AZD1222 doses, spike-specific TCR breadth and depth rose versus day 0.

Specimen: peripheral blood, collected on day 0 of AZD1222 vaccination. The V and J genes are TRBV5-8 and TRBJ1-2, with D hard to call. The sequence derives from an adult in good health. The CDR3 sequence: CASSLSTGSNYGYTF. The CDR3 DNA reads TGTGCCAGCAGCTTGTCCACGGGGTCTAACTATGGCTACACCTTC.